These 30 T cell receptor beta chains were sequenced from one sample in a study of T cells in Graves' hyperthyroidism and ophthalmopathy. Template material for amplifying TCR beta CDR3 regions consisted of RNA transcripts. The primer set for the first-round RT-PCR of the TCR CDR3 was HTBI. TCRdb processed the multiplex PCR reads anew with MiXCR; each CDR3 protein has one entry. The profile shows approximately 600,000 distinct CDR3 sequences, around 14% of them singletons. Sequences were obtained from blood. These receptors all come from a woman in her thirties with Graves' hyperthyroidism that later progressed to Graves' ophthalmopathy.

This clonotype was recorded many times. The CDR3 spells CASTLDQGGAYGYTF. As DNA, the CDR3 is TGTGCCAGCACCCTAGACCAGGGCGGTGCCTATGGCTACACCTTC. V and J are TRBV11-2 and TRBJ1-2, with D possibly matching TRBD1 (5 bases). Germline V lookup: CDR1 SGHAT, CDR2 FQNNGV. The CDR3 has 15 amino acids. V was shortened by 7 bases and J by 4 bases, with 19 bases between the two germline ends.

This clonotype was detected only a few times. The rearrangement links TRBV24-1 to TRBJ2-1, with TRBD2 identical over 11 bases. The CDR3 sequence is 17 residues long. The ends lost 9 bases at V and 3 bases at J; junction bases unmatched: 12. Germline-derived CDR1 and CDR2 are KGHDR and SFDVKD. CDR3 residues: CATSKTPLAGGYNEQFF. CDR3 DNA: TGTGCCACCTCCAAAACCCCCCTAGCGGGAGGCTACAATGAGCAGTTCTTC.

This clonotype was detected ten times or more. The chain recombines TRBV14 with TRBJ1-1; TRBD1 matches at 7 bases. Germline CDR1 SGHDN, CDR2 FVKESK. V was clipped by 4 bases and J by 1 base; unmatched bases: 6. The CDR3 consists of 15 residues. CDR3 bases: TGTGCCAGCAGCCCCCTAACAGGGGCGAACACTGAAGCTTTCTTT. Translation: CASSPLTGANTEAFF.

The sample holds a few counts of this clonotype. The CDR3 loop is CASSGGQPNSPLHF. Written as DNA, the CDR3 is TGTGCCAGTAGTGGGGGACAGCCGAATTCACCCCTCCACTTT. This rearrangement joins TRBV19 to TRBJ1-6; 7 positions match TRBD1. The CDR3 spans 14 residues. CDR1 is LNHDA, CDR2 SQIVND, per germline (reference sequence). After removal of 5 bases from V and 7 bases from J, the junction contained 5 bases not matched to a gene.

This clonotype was recorded many times. The chain has TRBV7-2 and TRBJ2-1; a possible D gene is TRBD2 (6 bases). CDR3 length: 12 residues. The V end was cut by 6 bases, the J end by 7 bases, with 10 bases between. In germline, CDR1 is SGHTA, CDR2 FQGNSA. For the CDR3, the DNA is TGTGCCAGCAGGGGACTCGATAATGAGCAGTTCTTC. Translation gives CASRGLDNEQFF.

This clonotype was counted a few times. The chain combines TRBV7-9 with TRBJ1-2, with a weak D call TRBD1 (5 bases). The CDR3 covers 16 residues. Deletions cut 6 bases from V and 1 base from J, with 18 bases between. Germline V gives CDR1 SEHNR, CDR2 FQNEAQ (reference sequence). CDR3 bases: TGTGCCAGCAGTTACTCCCAGGACACCTATAACTATGGCTACACCTTC. It is translated as CASSYSQDTYNYGYTF.

There are many counts of this clonotype. V usage is TRBV28 and J usage is TRBJ2-7; 7 nucleotides match TRBD1. The length of the CDR3 is 14 residues. The J segment lost 4 bases and the V segment lost 6 bases, leaving 9 bases of the junction unmatched. Germline values: CDR1 MDHEN, CDR2 SYDVKM. CDR3 amino acids: CASRAGTVLYEQYF. CDR3 bases: TGTGCCAGCAGGGCTGGGACAGTACTTTACGAGCAGTACTTC.

At least ten counts were recorded for this clonotype. V and J are TRBV6-1 and TRBJ1-6, with D uncertain. The CDR3 totals 13 residues. Germline-derived CDR1 and CDR2 are MNHNS and SASEGT. Trimming cost V 5 bases and J 10 bases, with 12 bases left between them. The CDR3 spells CASSPSFNSPLHF. Here the CDR3 DNA reads TGTGCCAGCAGTCCCTCTTTTAACTCACCCCTCCACTTT.

This clonotype has a count of ten or more. The CDR3 bases are TGTGCCAGCAGCTTTGGGACAGTTTCTGAAGCTTTCTTT. Translated, it gives CASSFGTVSEAFF. The V gene is TRBV7-2, the J gene TRBJ1-1; the match to TRBD1 covers 7 bases. This CDR3 has 13 amino acids. V dropped 3 bases and J dropped 6; count of bases not matched to a gene: 4. Germline V gene sequence: CDR1 SGHTA, CDR2 FQGNSA.

CDR3 nucleotides: TGTGCCAGCAGGTCAGGTAACACTGAAGCTTTCTTT. Amino acids: CASRSGNTEAFF. The genes are TRBV7-9 and TRBJ1-1; D ambiguous. CDR3 length equals 12 residues. V lost 6 bases to trimming and J lost 2 bases, with 7 bases between them. From germline, CDR1 is SEHNR and CDR2 FQNEAQ (reference sequence). The entire variable domain, with the rest obtained from reference TRBV7-9 and TRBJ1-1, is as follows: DTGVSQNPRHKITKRGQNVTFRCDPISEHNRLYWYRQTLGQGPEFLTYFQNEAQLEKSRLLSDRFSAERPKGSFSTLEIQRTEQGDSAMYLCASRSGNTEAFFGQGTRLTVV.

This clonotype was seen more than once but under ten times. The chain carries TRBV19 and TRBJ1-2; D is possibly TRBD1 (6 bases). The CDR3 runs to 15 residues. V shed 7 bases and J shed 3 bases, with 18 bases lying between them. Germline V CDR1 and CDR2: LNHDA, SQIVND (reference sequence). The CDR3 DNA sequence: TGTGCCAGTAAACGTTTACAGGGTTCGGACTATGGCTACACCTTC. Its translation: CASKRLQGSDYGYTF. Drawing the rest from reference TRBV19 and TRBJ1-2, the complete variable domain is DGGITQSPKYLFRKEGQNVTLSCEQNLNHDAMYWYRQDPGQGLRLIYYSQIVNDFQKGDIAEGYSVSREKKESFPLTVTSAQKNPTAFYLCASKRLQGSDYGYTFGSGTRLTVV.

This clonotype was counted at least ten times. The chain carries TRBV6-2 or TRBV6-3 and TRBJ2-7, with 12 positions matching TRBD2. CDR1 and CDR2 (germline): MNHEY, SVGEGT. The CDR3 extends over 14 amino acids. Trimming took 2 bases from V and 5 from J; bases not matched to a gene: 1. The CDR3 region has the DNA TGTGCCAGCAGTTACGCTAGCGGGAGGGACGAGCAGTACTTC. Its protein is CASSYASGRDEQYF.

As concerns this clonotype: A much more abundant neighbour one base away suggests this may be a read error. The chain is built from TRBV6-5 and TRBJ2-7; D uncertain. This CDR3 has 13 residues. Germline loops: CDR1 MNHEY, CDR2 SVGAGI. Trimming pared 0 bases from V and 7 bases from J, leaving 10 bases between. The CDR3 DNA reads as TGTGCCAGCAGTTACTCACCCCCTAATGAGCAGTACTTC. Translated: CASSYSPPNEQYF.

The table lists this clonotype with many counts. This chain connects TRBV11-2 to TRBJ2-2, with a weak D call TRBD1 (5 bases). The ends were cut back, 5 bases at V and 4 bases at J, with 14 bases in the middle. CDR3 length: 15 amino acids. Germline lookup yields CDR1 SGHAT and CDR2 FQNNGV. CDR3 in DNA: TGTGCCAGCAGCCTACGTCGACAGAGCACCGGGGAGCTGTTTTTT. This sequence encodes CASSLRRQSTGELFF.

This clonotype was recorded at least ten times. The chain uses TRBV3-1 and TRBJ1-2; no clear D. V lost 1 base, J lost 1 base, and 7 bases lay in between. Per the germline V gene, CDR1 is LGHDT and CDR2 is YNNKEL (reference sequence). This CDR3 spans 14 amino acids. CDR3 nucleotide sequence: TGTGCCAGCAGCCAAGGGACGTATAACTATGGCTACACCTTC. This encodes CASSQGTYNYGYTF.

This clonotype was seen ten or more times. This rearrangement joins TRBV2 to TRBJ2-2, with 8 bases that match TRBD1. Germline values: CDR1 SNHLY, CDR2 FYNNEI. The CDR3 loop spans 18 amino acids. After removal of 2 bases from V and 7 bases from J, the junction contained 15 bases not matched to a gene. As DNA, the CDR3 is TGTGCCAGCAGTGAATGGTTATCGGCCAGGGGGCAAAACGGGGAGCTGTTTTTT. Encoded protein: CASSEWLSARGQNGELFF. Full variable domain (missing parts from reference TRBV2 and TRBJ2-2): EPEVTQTPSHQVTQMGQEVILRCVPISNHLYFYWYRQILGQKVEFLVSFYNNEISEKSEIFDDQFSVERPDGSNFTLKIRSTKLEDSAMYFCASSEWLSARGQNGELFFGEGSRLTVL.

This clonotype was observed many times. The rearrangement joins TRBV11-2 to TRBJ2-1, with D perhaps TRBD1 (6 bases). Germline lookup yields CDR1 SGHAT and CDR2 FQNNGV. The CDR3 extends over 15 amino acids. V was clipped by 0 bases and J by 4 bases, with 10 bases between them. The DNA for the CDR3 is TGTGCCAGCAGCTTAGACAGGGGTGGGTACAATGAGCAGTTCTTC. Translation gives CASSLDRGGYNEQFF. Together with reference TRBV11-2 and TRBJ2-1, the CDR3 gives the full variable domain: EAGVAQSPRYKIIEKRQSVAFWCNPISGHATLYWYQQILGQGPKLLIQFQNNGVVDDSQLPKDRFSAERLKGVDSTLKIQPAKLEDSAVYLCASSLDRGGYNEQFFGPGTRLTVL.

In this sample, this clonotype turned up many times. This sequence joins TRBV9 and TRBJ1-1; the D gene is possibly TRBD1 (6 bases). CDR3 length: 14 residues. V was clipped by 2 bases and J by 1 base, with 9 bases between them. Germline CDR1 and CDR2: SGDLS and YYNGEE. The CDR3 sequence is CASSVRQANTEAFF. The CDR3 nucleotides are TGTGCCAGCAGCGTCAGACAGGCGAACACTGAAGCTTTCTTT.

The rearrangement links TRBV20-1 to TRBJ1-2; D remains ambiguous. Germline CDR1 and CDR2: DFQATT and SNEGSKA (reference sequence). This CDR3 spans 15 amino acids. Trimming removed 6 bases at V and 4 bases at J, with 21 bases between. The CDR3 DNA sequence: TGCAGTGCCTTATACGACCCGCGCGATTCCTATGGCTACACCTTC. It codes for CSALYDPRDSYGYTF.

The chain employs TRBV30 and TRBJ1-1; maybe TRBD1 (5 bases). Trimming stripped 4 bases from V and 11 bases from J, with 14 bases between. This CDR3 has 11 residues. Germline V gene lookup returns CDR1 GTSNPN and CDR2 SVGIG (reference sequence). As DNA, the CDR3 is TGTGCCTGGACCCCCGACCAGGGCGCTTTCTTT. Amino acid sequence: CAWTPDQGAFF.

This chain's CDR3 is CASTATGRGYTF. The CDR3 bases are TGTGCCAGCACCGCGACCGGGCGGGGCTACACCTTC. The J gene is TRBJ1-2, the V gene TRBV12-3 or TRBV12-4; D is ambiguous. Trimming left V 7 bases short and J 8 bases short, with 14 bases between. The CDR3 runs to 12 residues.

The table lists this clonotype with many counts. V gene TRBV7-9 combines with J gene TRBJ2-5, with 8 nucleotides matching TRBD2. Germline V CDR1 and CDR2: SEHNR, FQNEAQ (reference sequence). Germline trimming cut 4 bases from V and 5 bases from J; bases unmatched to any gene: 12. The CDR3 is made up of 16 amino acids. The CDR3 DNA reads TGTGCCAGCAGCTCACCTTCTGGACTAGCCGGGGAGACCCAGTACTTC. Its translation is CASSSPSGLAGETQYF.

The chain joins TRBV7-2 to TRBJ2-7; a weak D match, TRBD1 (6 bases). The CDR3 extends over 17 amino acids. Germline values: CDR1 SGHTA, CDR2 FQGNSA. The V end lost 4 bases, the J end lost 3 bases, and 22 bases lay between the germline ends. The CDR3 region is CASSSPAFLGGDYEQYF. CDR3 DNA sequence: TGTGCCAGCAGCTCCCCCGCGTTCCTAGGGGGTGACTACGAGCAGTACTTC.

The genes are TRBV20-1 and TRBJ1-2; possibly TRBD1 for D (5 bases). V was pared by 4 bases and J by 4 bases, with 13 bases between. This CDR3 has 13 residues. Germline V gene sequence: CDR1 DFQATT, CDR2 SNEGSKA (reference sequence). CDR3 amino acids: CSANPDRSYGYTF. CDR3 DNA: TGCAGTGCTAACCCCGACAGATCCTATGGCTACACCTTC.

The rearrangement links TRBV12-3 or TRBV12-4 to TRBJ2-1; the match to TRBD2 covers 8 bases. CDR3 length equals 16 residues. The V and J ends lost 5 bases and 0 bases, in that order; junction bases with no gene match: 6. For the CDR3, the DNA is TGTGCCAGCAGTCGAGCGGGAGAGAGCTCCTACAATGAGCAGTTCTTC. Its translation is CASSRAGESSYNEQFF.

This clonotype was counted only a few times. The rearrangement joins TRBV27 to TRBJ2-1; TRBD1 or TRBD2 may be the D gene (6 bases each). V lost 2 bases and J lost 2, with 10 bases in between. The germline CDR1 and CDR2 sequences are MNHEY and SMNVEV (reference sequence). This CDR3 comprises 15 residues. The CDR3 nucleotides are TGTGCCAGCAGTTTACGGGGGCCGGCCTACAATGAGCAGTTCTTC. Protein: CASSLRGPAYNEQFF.

The table lists this clonotype with many counts. This chain's CDR3 is CASSEQYLTPQHF. CDR3 coding DNA: TGTGCCAGCAGTGAACAGTACCTCACACCCCAGCATTTT. The rearrangement uses TRBV27 and TRBJ1-5, with no clear D. CDR1 MNHEY and CDR2 SMNVEV come from the germline V gene (reference sequence). V was shortened by 5 bases and J by 10 bases, with 15 bases between the two germline ends. This CDR3 comprises 13 residues.

This clonotype was recorded at least ten times. The gene calls are TRBV30 and TRBJ1-1; tentatively, D is TRBD1 (5 bases). With 2 bases removed from V and 8 bases from J, the gap between germline ends came to 15 bases. This CDR3 region has 13 residues. Germline CDR1 reads GTSNPN; CDR2 reads SVGIG (reference sequence). Here the CDR3 DNA reads TGTGCCTGGAGTCTCGCCGTCGGGACCGAAGCTTTCTTT. Translation gives CAWSLAVGTEAFF.

V usage is TRBV3-1 and J usage is TRBJ2-5; D not resolved. From germline, CDR1 is LGHDT and CDR2 YNNKEL (reference sequence). Trimming pared 0 bases from V and 12 bases from J, leaving 11 bases between. The CDR3 is 12 residues long. This CDR3 reads CASSQDSKMEYF. As DNA, the CDR3 is TGTGCCAGCAGCCAAGATTCAAAGATGGAGTACTTC.

This clonotype occurred many times. The gene calls are TRBV6-2 or TRBV6-3 and TRBJ2-1; D may be TRBD2 (6 bases). The CDR3 runs 14 residues. V gave up 7 bases and J gave up 10 bases, with 20 bases separating them. CDR1 is MNHEY, CDR2 SVGEGT, per germline. CDR3 nucleotide sequence: TGTGCCAGCACCTTGGGAGGCGGCCTCCAGGAGCAGTTCTTC. Translated, it gives CASTLGGGLQEQFF.